This TCR beta chain was captured by sequencing in a study of T cell repertoires in cytomegalovirus infection. Study overall: Public TCR beta signature analysis indicated the presence of both CMV infection and matching HLA type. Findings of the study overall: Summed public TCR beta family frequency identified CMV carriers bearing the relevant HLA.

TCRdb independently ran MiXCR on the reads; one entry per CDR3 protein. Among approximately 910,000 distinct CDR3 sequences, roughly 31% were seen once, and the ten largest hold over 13%. Germline V CDR1 and CDR2: KGHSH, LQKENI. This CDR3 contains 15 residues. With 4 bases clipped from V and 4 bases from J, the junction kept 1 base outside the gene matches. This clonotype was seen a handful of times. As yet, its antigen is unknown. The TCR was taken from a human donor in good health (CMV status not recorded). Some clones in this sample may be carry-over from other donors' samples. V is TRBV18 and J is TRBJ1-6, with 10 bases lining up with TRBD1. This specimen was cultured CD8+ T cells from PBMCs, taken from culture after CMV antigen stimulation. The CDR3 DNA is TGTGCCAGCTCACGGGACAGGGGATATAATTCACCCCTCCACTTT. Amino acid sequence: CASSRDRGYNSPLHF. Supplemented by reference TRBV18 and TRBJ1-6, the full variable domain reads NAGVMQNPRHLVRRRGQEARLRCSPMKGHSHVYWYRQLPEEGLKFMVYLQKENIIDESGMPKERFSAEFPKEGPSILRIQQVVRGDSAAYFCASSRDRGYNSPLHFGNGTRLTVT.